This TCR beta chain comes out of a study of cytomegalovirus exposure and HLA in healthy donors. On the study more broadly: Of the donors genotyped, several hundred in all, around 77% fell in the Caucasian-associated ancestry cluster.

13 Jbeta primers and 60 Vbeta primers were used for the PCR. The repertoire was sequenced with immunoSEQ multiplex PCR; TCRdb's copy has only in-frame clones and lacks some. The table records about 240,000 clones, roughly 87% of them present only once. This CDR3 contains 13 residues. Germline V gene sequence: CDR1 SGHTA, CDR2 FQGNSA. V dropped 6 bases and J dropped 4 bases, with 12 bases sitting between them. The gene calls are TRBV7-2 and TRBJ1-1; D call uncertain. The material sequenced was PBMCs. This clonotype originated in a woman between 40 and 55 years old in good health and CMV-seropositive. CDR3 DNA: TGTGCCAGCAGTGGAGGGCTCCGCACTGAAGCTTTCTTT. Its translation: CASSGGLRTEAFF.